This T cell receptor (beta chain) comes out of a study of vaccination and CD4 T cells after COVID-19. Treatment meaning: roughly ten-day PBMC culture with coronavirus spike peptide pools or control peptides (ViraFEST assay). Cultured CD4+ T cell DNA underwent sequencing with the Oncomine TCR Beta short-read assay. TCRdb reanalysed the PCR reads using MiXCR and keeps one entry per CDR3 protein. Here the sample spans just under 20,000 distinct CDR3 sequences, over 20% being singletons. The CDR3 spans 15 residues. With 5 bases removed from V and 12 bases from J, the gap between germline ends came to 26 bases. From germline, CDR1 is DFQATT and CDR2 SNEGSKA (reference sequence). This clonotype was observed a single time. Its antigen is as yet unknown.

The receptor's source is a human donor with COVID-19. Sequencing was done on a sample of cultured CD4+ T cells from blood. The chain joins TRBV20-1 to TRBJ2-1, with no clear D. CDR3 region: CSAAHPGRHPQGQFF. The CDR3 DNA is TGCAGTGCTGCGCATCCCGGACGCCATCCACAAGGGCAGTTCTTC.